One sample yielded the 27 T cell receptor beta chains listed below, sequenced in a study of blood T cells in healthy people across ages. With a J-beta primer mix and a sample-barcoded 5' primer, a second PCR ran 7 to 11 cycles. TCRdb re-derived calls from the 5' RACE reads in MiXCR, one entry per CDR3 protein. The data show some 1 million distinct CDR3 sequences, over 35% seen once. Sequenced: blood. The receptors originated from a woman aged 55-69 years in good health.

This clonotype was counted only a few times. The V and J genes are TRBV5-5 and TRBJ2-3; 9 bases align to TRBD2. Germline assignment: CDR1 SGHKS and CDR2 YYEKEE (reference sequence). Trimming cost V 1 base and J 6 bases; bases outside gene matches: 6. The CDR3 consists of 15 residues. The chain's CDR3 is CASSLRGRAADTQYF. CDR3 coding DNA: TGTGCCAGCAGCTTGCGCGGGAGGGCCGCGGATACGCAGTATTTT.

As regards this clonotype: A clone one base away is much larger, so this may be a read error. The rearrangement uses TRBV20-1 and TRBJ1-2; D gene ambiguous. The CDR3 consists of 14 residues. Trimming pared 0 bases from V and 8 bases from J, leaving 16 bases between. Looked up from germline, CDR1 is DFQATT and CDR2 is SNEGSKA (reference sequence). As DNA, the CDR3 is TGCAGTGCTAGAGATCGGACGGGGTTCTGGGGCTACACCTTC. This translates into CSARDRTGFWGYTF.

In its sample, this clonotype was seen a few times. The rearrangement joins TRBV3-1 to TRBJ2-7; 7 nucleotides line up with TRBD2. The CDR3 covers 15 residues. Germline trimming cut 5 bases from V and 0 bases from J; bases unmatched to any gene: 7. Germline-derived CDR1 and CDR2 are LGHDT and YNNKEL (reference sequence). The CDR3 sequence: CASSISGTPSYEQYF. CDR3 nucleotides: TGTGCCAGCAGCATAAGCGGGACGCCCTCCTACGAGCAGTACTTC.

This rearrangement joins TRBV4-1 to TRBJ2-1; D is possibly TRBD1 (6 bases). Germline lookup yields CDR1 MGHRA and CDR2 YSYEKL. This CDR3 has 15 residues. The V and J ends lost 0 bases and 7 bases respectively, with 13 bases between them. The CDR3: CASSQDPGRGNEQFF. The CDR3 nucleotides read TGCGCCAGCAGCCAAGATCCGGGCAGGGGAAATGAGCAGTTCTTC.

This chain links TRBV7-2 with TRBJ2-1; 7 nucleotides line up with TRBD2. CDR1 is SGHTA and CDR2 is FQGNSA in the germline V gene. The V gene end was trimmed by 1 base and the J gene end by 10 bases; junction bases not matched to a gene: 4. This CDR3 spans 13 amino acids. CDR3 in DNA: TGTGCCAGCAGCTTAGAGCGGGACCAAGAGCAGTTCTTC. Translated: CASSLERDQEQFF.

This clonotype was detected only a few times. This chain links TRBV15 with TRBJ1-4; D unclear. The ends were cut back, 5 bases at V and 0 bases at J, with 10 bases in the middle. This CDR3 spans 15 amino acids. The germline gives CDR1 LNHNV, CDR2 YYDKDF (reference sequence). For the CDR3, the DNA is TGTGCCACCAGCGACCGGCGGGCAACTAATGAAAAACTGTTTTTT. Encoded protein: CATSDRRATNEKLFF.

The chain has TRBV14 and TRBJ1-2; no clear D gene. This CDR3 contains 13 residues. Germline CDR1 reads SGHDN; CDR2 reads FVKESK. Deletions cut 5 bases from V and 4 bases from J, with 11 bases between. CDR3 in DNA: TGTGCCAGCAGCTCTCGGATAGGCTATGGCTACACCTTC. Translated, it gives CASSSRIGYGYTF.

This clonotype was observed a few times. The CDR3 DNA follows: TGTGCCAGCAGTTACGGTCGGGATCAGCCCCAGCATTTT. It specifies CASSYGRDQPQHF. V usage is TRBV6-6 and J usage is TRBJ1-5; no firm D call. Germline-derived CDR1 and CDR2 are MNHNY and SVGAGI (reference sequence). The V gene lost 2 bases and the J gene lost 5 bases, with 7 bases spanning the gap. The CDR3 has 13 amino acids.

The chain combines TRBV28 with TRBJ2-7; D unclear. There are 12 residues in the CDR3. Trimming removed 8 bases at V and 4 bases at J, with 12 bases between. Germline values: CDR1 MDHEN, CDR2 SYDVKM. CDR3 loop: CASQADPYEQYF. CDR3 nucleotide sequence: TGTGCCAGCCAAGCTGATCCTTACGAGCAGTACTTC.

As for this clonotype: The CDR3 does not close with the conserved phenylalanine or tryptophan, likely indicating a read error. The chain joins TRBV7-2 to TRBJ2-5; 7 positions agree with TRBD2. The CDR3 length is 16 residues. V lost 5 bases and J lost 3; bases outside the gene matches: 12. Germline assignment: CDR1 SGHTA and CDR2 FQGNSA. The CDR3 loop reads CASSPRVLAQKETQYL. For the CDR3, the DNA is TGTGCCAGCAGCCCCAGGGTACTAGCGCAAAAAGAGACCCAGTACTTA.

This clonotype showed up just a few times. J is TRBJ2-2 and V is TRBV24-1; weak D call: TRBD1 (6 bases). Germline V gene data show CDR1 as KGHDR and CDR2 as SFDVKD. CDR3 length: 15 amino acids. V was trimmed by 4 bases and J by 3 bases, leaving 11 bases between them. Written as DNA, the CDR3 is TGTGCCACCAGTGACCTGGACAGAGACACCGGGGAGCTGTTTTTT. Its protein is CATSDLDRDTGELFF.

The table lists this clonotype with a few counts. The V call is TRBV7-2, the J call TRBJ2-1; 10 bases match TRBD2. This CDR3 is 16 amino acids long. The ends lost 4 bases at V and 4 bases at J; junction bases unmatched: 7. Germline V lookup: CDR1 SGHTA, CDR2 FQGNSA. Here the CDR3 reads CASSSRTSGYYNEQFF. CDR3 nucleotides: TGTGCCAGCAGCTCACGGACTAGCGGATATTACAATGAGCAGTTCTTC.

CDR3 loop: CASSGGTGVDLTEAFF. The CDR3 bases are TGTGCCAGCAGCGGAGGGACAGGGGTAGACCTAACTGAAGCTTTCTTT. The chain links TRBV9 to TRBJ1-1, with 10 bases identical to TRBD1. J lost 5 bases, V lost 3 bases, and 10 bases had no gene match. The CDR3 contains 16 residues. The germline V gene encodes CDR1 SGDLS and CDR2 YYNGEE.

J is TRBJ2-6 and V is TRBV20-1; 8 bases line up with TRBD1. V shed 0 bases, J shed 2 bases, and the junction held 3 bases outside the gene matches. This CDR3 has 16 residues. Germline V gene lookup returns CDR1 DFQATT and CDR2 SNEGSKA (reference sequence). Here the CDR3 reads CSARDPGGTGANVLTF. The CDR3, as DNA: TGCAGTGCTAGAGATCCAGGGGGCACTGGGGCCAACGTCCTGACTTTC.

The V call is TRBV7-9, the J call TRBJ2-7; D not certain. The J call may be wrong; the DNA end is better matched by TRBJ2-5. The germline CDR1 and CDR2 sequences are SEHNR and FQNEAQ (reference sequence). The CDR3 loop spans 17 amino acids. This chain's CDR3 is CASSLVGTVSREETQYF. The DNA for the CDR3 is TGTGCCAGCAGCTTAGTAGGTACAGTCAGTAGGGAAGAGACCCAGTACTTC.

This clonotype was seen only a few times. The rearrangement joins TRBV27 to TRBJ1-5; D perhaps matches TRBD1 (6 bases). Germline values: CDR1 MNHEY, CDR2 SMNVEV (reference sequence). The CDR3 is 13 amino acids. Trimming took 6 bases from V and 5 from J, leaving 11 bases between them. The CDR3: CASSRQADQPQHF. In nucleotides, the CDR3 is TGTGCCAGCAGCCGACAGGCTGATCAGCCCCAGCATTTT.

The chain has TRBV2 and TRBJ1-6, with 8 bases lining up with TRBD1. This CDR3 has 14 amino acids. The V segment lost 6 bases and the J segment 7 bases; nucleotides outside the gene matches: 5. Germline V lookup: CDR1 SNHLY, CDR2 FYNNEI. The CDR3 loop is CASRVDRGNSPLHF. The CDR3, as DNA: TGTGCCAGCAGGGTCGACAGGGGCAATTCACCCCTCCACTTT.

This clonotype was seen only a few times. DNA for the CDR3: TGCAGTGCCCTAGACTACGAGCAGTACTTC. It codes for CSALDYEQYF. The rearrangement joins TRBV20-1 to TRBJ2-7; unclear D gene. V gave up 6 bases and J gave up 3 bases, with 6 bases separating them. The CDR3 has 10 amino acids. Germline V CDR1 and CDR2: DFQATT, SNEGSKA (reference sequence).

J is TRBJ2-3 and V is TRBV27, with D maybe TRBD1 (6 bases). Trimming took 5 bases from V and 4 from J, leaving 22 bases between them. CDR3 length: 17 residues. Germline V lookup: CDR1 MNHEY, CDR2 SMNVEV (reference sequence). CDR3 DNA sequence: TGTGCCAGCAGTCGCCGATTCAACAGGGTAGTCTCAGATACGCAGTATTTT. It codes for CASSRRFNRVVSDTQYF.

Only one count was recorded for this clonotype. V and J are TRBV6-2 or TRBV6-3 and TRBJ2-3; 7 bases map to TRBD1. This CDR3 has 15 amino acids. The trim removed 6 bases at V and 2 bases at J, leaving 8 bases unmatched. From germline, CDR1 is MNHEY and CDR2 SVGEGT. The CDR3 loop reads CASSQGQRHTDTQYF. DNA for the CDR3: TGTGCCAGCAGCCAGGGACAGCGACACACAGATACGCAGTATTTT.

This chain uses TRBV27 with TRBJ1-4; 7 nucleotides align to TRBD1. Germline V gene lookup returns CDR1 MNHEY and CDR2 SMNVEV (reference sequence). Germline trimming cut 5 bases from V and 10 bases from J; bases unmatched to any gene: 19. The CDR3 is 17 residues long. CDR3: CASSPRQGRGLGGKLFF. DNA of the CDR3: TGTGCCAGCAGTCCCCGACAGGGAAGAGGGCTGGGAGGAAAACTGTTTTTT.

The CDR3 protein is CASQGGTGYEQYF. The CDR3 DNA reads as TGTGCCTCCCAGGGCGGGACAGGGTACGAGCAGTACTTC. This chain joins TRBV30 and TRBJ2-7, with 9 positions matching TRBD1. The CDR3 runs 13 residues. With V trimmed by 7 bases and J by 4 bases, 8 bases remained unmatched. In germline, CDR1 is GTSNPN, CDR2 SVGIG (reference sequence).

The chain uses TRBV24-1 and TRBJ2-3; TRBD1 might be the D (5 bases). Germline CDR1 is KGHDR and CDR2 is SFDVKD. This CDR3 region has 13 residues. The V end was cut by 5 bases, the J end by 4 bases, with 9 bases between. The CDR3 coding sequence is TGTGCCACCAGTGGACAGATCGCAGATACGCAGTATTTT. Translation: CATSGQIADTQYF.

The rearrangement joins TRBV20-1 to TRBJ2-1; 10 bases are a match to TRBD2. Per germline, CDR1 DFQATT and CDR2 SNEGSKA (reference sequence). V shed 3 bases, J shed 4 bases, and the junction held 6 bases outside the gene matches. This CDR3 is built from 15 residues. This chain's CDR3 is CSARESSGSYNEQFF. The CDR3 nucleotides read TGCAGTGCTAGGGAGTCTAGCGGGAGTTACAATGAGCAGTTCTTC.

This clonotype was observed once. CDR3 sequence (DNA): TGTGCCAGCAGAACGACCCCGATAGCTGGCGATGAGCAGTTCTTC. Protein: CASRTTPIAGDEQFF. This rearrangement joins TRBV6-6 to TRBJ2-1; unclear D gene. This CDR3 comprises 15 residues. CDR1 and CDR2 (germline): MNHNY, SVGAGI (reference sequence). Trimming stripped 6 bases from V and 8 bases from J, with 20 bases between.

This chain links TRBV4-1 with TRBJ2-4; 7 nucleotides match TRBD1. The length of the CDR3 is 17 residues. The J segment lost 6 bases and the V segment lost 3 bases, leaving 14 bases of the junction unmatched. Germline V CDR1 and CDR2: MGHRA, YSYEKL. The CDR3 spells CASSHDEQGRWLNIQYF. The CDR3 coding sequence is TGCGCCAGCAGCCACGACGAACAGGGGCGGTGGTTAAACATTCAGTACTTC.

The chain couples TRBV4-2 to TRBJ2-1; the match to TRBD2 covers 10 bases. Germline CDR1 LGHNA, CDR2 YNFKEQ. The junction had 21 bases not matched to a gene; V was cut back by 4 bases and J by 6 bases. The CDR3 covers 20 residues. The CDR3 protein is CASSPGGTTSGTVSLNEQFF. The CDR3 nucleotides are TGTGCCAGCAGCCCGGGCGGAACAACTAGCGGGACCGTCTCCCTCAATGAGCAGTTCTTC.